This record looks at one TCR beta chain sequence and its context. Its matching antigen is unknown. This sample is drawn from a study of graft-versus-host responses after intestinal transplantation. Looking at the study overall: Among the recipients, all got anti-thymocyte globulin induction and then tacrolimus and steroids for approximately 3 years.

Here immunoSEQ multiplex PCR was the method, and the copy in TCRdb shows in-frame clones only, minus some. The table includes 100,000 to 140,000 clones, approximately 88% detected once. The CDR3 has 13 amino acids. Germline loops: CDR1 LGHNA, CDR2 YNFKEQ. The V end was cut by 3 bases, the J end by 8 bases, with 10 bases between. The specimen was unstimulated CD4+ T cells sorted from spleen or lymph node cells, collected before transplant. The rearrangement uses TRBV4-2 and TRBJ1-4, with D unclear. The source of this sequence is a human donor who was the organ donor for an intestinal transplant. The CDR3 loop reads CASSQVTPEKLFF. The CDR3 coding sequence is TGTGCCAGCAGCCAGGTTACTCCCGAAAAACTGTTTTTT.